The 18 T cell receptor beta chains below were found in one sample sequenced in a study of PD-1 blockade in classical Hodgkin lymphoma. The data were produced by immunoSEQ multiplex PCR, yet TCRdb's version contains in-frame clones alone and is incomplete. The sample lists over 75,000 clones, approximately 90% occurring once. The time point here: cycle 4 day 1 (C4D1), after less than 7 weeks of nivolumab. All trial patients relapsed after autologous stem cell transplantation. This specimen was peripheral blood mononuclear cells (PBMCs), taken before the fourth cycle of nivolumab. The receptors were sampled from a human donor with classical Hodgkin lymphoma.

The rearrangement joins TRBV11-2 to TRBJ2-1; D ambiguous. The V end was cut by 0 bases, the J end by 0 bases, with 3 bases between. Germline assignment: CDR1 SGHAT and CDR2 FQNNGV. The CDR3 has 14 amino acids. The CDR3 reads CASSLEISYNEQFF. In DNA, the CDR3 is TGTGCCAGCAGCTTAGAGATCTCCTACAATGAGCAGTTCTTC.

The rearrangement links TRBV28 to TRBJ2-7; 8 nucleotides line up with TRBD2. V shed 11 bases and J 3 bases; nucleotides not matched to a gene: 9. Germline lookup yields CDR1 MDHEN and CDR2 SYDVKM. The CDR3 loop spans 13 amino acids. The CDR3 DNA reads TGTGCCGGACGGGGGGGTAGAAGCTACGAGCAGTACTTC. Translation: CAGRGGRSYEQYF.

The V call is TRBV5-4, the J call TRBJ2-1; D is unclear. Trimming shortened V by 4 bases and J by 6 bases, and 11 bases separated the two germline ends. This CDR3 has 13 residues. From germline, CDR1 is SGHNT and CDR2 YYREEE (reference sequence). CDR3 sequence: CASSQLPSNEQFF. Written as DNA, the CDR3 is TGTGCCAGCAGCCAACTCCCGTCCAATGAGCAGTTCTTC.

The chain recombines TRBV11-2 with TRBJ1-2; 7 positions agree with TRBD1. This CDR3 is 14 amino acids long. J was trimmed by 3 bases and V by 5 bases; bases with no gene match: 6. CDR1 is SGHAT and CDR2 is FQNNGV in the germline V gene. Written as DNA, the CDR3 is TGTGCCAGCAGCCAGAACAGGGGTCACTATGGCTACACCTTC. Its protein product is CASSQNRGHYGYTF.

CDR3 loop: CASSLAPQGSRGYTF. The CDR3 DNA reads as TGTGCCAGCAGCTTGGCCCCACAGGGCTCCCGTGGCTACACCTTC. The rearrangement joins TRBV5-6 to TRBJ1-2; D is perhaps TRBD1 (6 bases). Germline V CDR1 and CDR2: SGHDT, YYEEEE. Trimming removed 0 bases from V and 7 bases from J, with 16 bases in between. This CDR3 spans 15 amino acids. The complete variable domain, with remaining parts taken from reference TRBV5-6 and TRBJ1-2, reads DAGVTQSPTHLIKTRGQQVTLRCSPKSGHDTVSWYQQALGQGPQFIFQYYEEEERQRGNFPDRFSGHQFPNYSSELNVNALLLGDSALYLCASSLAPQGSRGYTFGSGTRLTVV.

The CDR3 sequence is CASSLARPHRKGNQPQHF. In nucleotides, the CDR3 is TGTGCCAGCAGCTTGGCCCGTCCACACAGAAAGGGTAATCAGCCCCAGCATTTT. V usage is TRBV5-6 and J usage is TRBJ1-5; D gene uncertain. This CDR3 has 18 residues. V lost 0 bases and J lost 4, with 20 bases in between. Germline V gene sequence: CDR1 SGHDT, CDR2 YYEEEE.

CDR3 region: CASSGIRGGEEQPQHF. CDR3 sequence (DNA): TGTGCCAGCAGTGGAATTCGGGGGGGCGAGGAACAGCCCCAGCATTTT. V gene TRBV25-1 combines with J gene TRBJ1-5; perhaps TRBD1 as D (6 bases). With 4 bases removed from V and 7 bases from J, the gap between germline ends came to 20 bases. Germline-derived CDR1 and CDR2 are MGHDK and SYGVNS. The CDR3 extends over 16 amino acids.

Worth noting for this clone: Within the sample, other DNA sequences also encode this same CDR3. The chain is built from TRBV5-1 and TRBJ1-3; D not certain. This CDR3 comprises 14 residues. V was cut by 0 bases and J by 1 base, with 5 bases left in between. The germline V gene encodes CDR1 SGHRS and CDR2 YFSETQ. The CDR3: CASSLGVSGNTIYF. Written as DNA, the CDR3 is TGCGCCAGCAGCTTGGGGGTGTCTGGAAACACCATATATTTT.

The rearrangement links TRBV2 to TRBJ1-5; no definite D call. Germline V CDR1 and CDR2: SNHLY, FYNNEI. Deletions cut 3 bases from V and 0 bases from J, with 3 bases between. This CDR3 has 13 residues. CDR3 region: CASSDGSNQPQHF. The CDR3, as DNA: TGTGCCAGCAGTGACGGTAGCAATCAGCCCCAGCATTTT.

The genes are TRBV4-2 and TRBJ2-7; 10 bases are a match to TRBD2. This CDR3 spans 16 amino acids. Germline CDR1 is LGHNA and CDR2 is YNFKEQ. The J segment lost 6 bases and the V segment lost 1 base, leaving 9 bases of the junction unmatched. The CDR3 region has the DNA TGTGCCAGCAGCCAAGGGGTAGCGGGGGGCGGGAGCGAGCAGTACTTC. Translated: CASSQGVAGGGSEQYF.

This chain joins TRBV11-2 and TRBJ2-4, with TRBD2 identical over 13 bases. V shed 6 bases and J 5 bases; nucleotides not matched to a gene: 10. Germline V gene sequence: CDR1 SGHAT, CDR2 FQNNGV. This CDR3 has 17 residues. The CDR3 here is CASRPGTSGVEENIQYF. The CDR3 nucleotides are TGTGCCAGCAGGCCCGGGACTAGCGGGGTGGAAGAAAACATTCAGTACTTC.

The rearrangement links TRBV6-5 to TRBJ1-1; no firm D call. V lost 6 bases to trimming and J lost 10 bases, with 12 bases between them. The CDR3 has 11 amino acids. Germline V CDR1 and CDR2: MNHEY, SVGAGI. CDR3 sequence reads: CASRDSLTAFF. DNA for the CDR3: TGTGCCAGCAGAGACTCCCTTACAGCTTTCTTT.

This sequence joins TRBV4-2 and TRBJ2-1, with TRBD2 matching 11 bases. CDR1 and CDR2 (germline): LGHNA, YNFKEQ. This CDR3 is 14 amino acids long. V was clipped by 6 bases and J by 7 bases; unmatched bases: 5. The CDR3 here is CASSPSGGKNEQFF. CDR3 nucleotides: TGTGCCAGCAGTCCTAGCGGGGGGAAGAATGAGCAGTTCTTC.

This chain joins TRBV19 and TRBJ2-7; weak D call: TRBD1 (6 bases). The CDR3 spans 15 residues. V lost 5 bases, J lost 2 bases, and 16 bases lay in between. The germline gives CDR1 LNHDA, CDR2 SQIVND (reference sequence). CDR3 amino acids: CASSPYRAIAYEQYF. Here the CDR3 DNA reads TGTGCCAGTAGTCCTTACAGGGCAATAGCCTACGAGCAGTACTTC.

V is TRBV28 and J is TRBJ1-5; 11 nucleotides align to TRBD1. The germline gives CDR1 MDHEN, CDR2 SYDVKM. With 5 bases clipped from V and 6 bases from J, the junction kept 6 bases outside the gene matches. The CDR3 covers 15 residues. The CDR3 is CASSPDRGPFQPQHF. CDR3 coding DNA: TGTGCCAGCAGTCCGGACAGGGGGCCGTTTCAGCCCCAGCATTTT.

This chain connects TRBV11-3 to TRBJ2-3; 10 positions agree with TRBD2. The ends lost 5 bases at V and 2 bases at J; junction bases unmatched: 7. Germline assignment: CDR1 SGHNT and CDR2 YENEEA. CDR3 length: 16 residues. The CDR3: CASSTRTSGYTDTQYF. The CDR3 nucleotides are TGTGCCAGCAGCACCCGGACTAGCGGCTACACAGATACGCAGTATTTT.

V is TRBV5-1 and J is TRBJ1-1, with D perhaps matching TRBD1 (6 bases). The CDR3 contains 14 residues. Germline CDR1 SGHRS, CDR2 YFSETQ. The ends were cut back, 4 bases at V and 1 base at J, with 11 bases in the middle. CDR3 bases: TGCGCCAGCAGCCCTTCAGGGGCGAACACTGAAGCTTTCTTT. This encodes CASSPSGANTEAFF.

V gene TRBV15 combines with J gene TRBJ1-6; D uncertain. Trimming pared 0 bases from V and 0 bases from J, leaving 6 bases between. CDR1 and CDR2 (germline): LNHNV, YYDKDF (reference sequence). CDR3 size: 16 residues. The CDR3: CATSRDPSSYNSPLHF. The CDR3 DNA reads TGTGCCACCAGCAGAGATCCCAGCTCCTATAATTCACCCCTCCACTTT.